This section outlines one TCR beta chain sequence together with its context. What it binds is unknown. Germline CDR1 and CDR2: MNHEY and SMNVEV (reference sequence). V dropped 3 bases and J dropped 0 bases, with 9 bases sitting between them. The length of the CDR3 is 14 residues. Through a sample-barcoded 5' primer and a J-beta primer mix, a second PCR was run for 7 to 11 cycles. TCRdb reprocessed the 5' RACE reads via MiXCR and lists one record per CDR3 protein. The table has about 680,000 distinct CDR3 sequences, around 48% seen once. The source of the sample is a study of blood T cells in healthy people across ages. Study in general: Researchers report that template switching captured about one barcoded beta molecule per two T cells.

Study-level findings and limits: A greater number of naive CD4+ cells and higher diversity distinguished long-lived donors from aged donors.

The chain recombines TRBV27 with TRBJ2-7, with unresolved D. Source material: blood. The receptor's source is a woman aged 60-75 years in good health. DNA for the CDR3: TGTGCCAGCAGTTTCTCCAGCGACTCCTACGAGCAGTACTTC. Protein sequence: CASSFSSDSYEQYF.